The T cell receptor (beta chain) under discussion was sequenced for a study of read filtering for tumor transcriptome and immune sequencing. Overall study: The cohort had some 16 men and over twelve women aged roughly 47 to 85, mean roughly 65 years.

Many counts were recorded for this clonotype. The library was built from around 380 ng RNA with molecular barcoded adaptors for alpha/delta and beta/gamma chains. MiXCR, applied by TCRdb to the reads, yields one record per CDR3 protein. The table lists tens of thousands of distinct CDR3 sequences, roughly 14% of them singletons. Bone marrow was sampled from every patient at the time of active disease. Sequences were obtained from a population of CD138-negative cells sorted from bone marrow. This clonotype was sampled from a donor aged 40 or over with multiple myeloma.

CDR3 sequence reads: CASSPSQGSSYEQYF. In nucleotides, the CDR3 is TGTGCCAGCAGCCCCTCGCAGGGGAGCTCCTACGAGCAGTACTTC. The chain links TRBV6-6 to TRBJ2-7, with D tentatively TRBD1 (6 bases). The germline CDR1 and CDR2 sequences are MNHNY and SVGAGI (reference sequence). The V end lost 6 bases, the J end lost 0 bases, and 15 bases lay between the germline ends. The CDR3 length is 15 residues.